These T cell receptor beta chains were read from a single sample in a study of blood T cells in healthy people across ages. TCRdb re-called the 5' RACE reads with MiXCR, one entry per CDR3 protein. The profile covers approximately 680,000 distinct CDR3 sequences, with roughly 32% appearing a single time and just over 15% taken by the ten largest. Material: blood. Every receptor here comes from an elderly woman in good health. The CDR3 runs from the conserved cysteine through the conserved F or W. The D gene is left open where the match is weak. A clone size is listed for some rows: how often the clone was seen (once, few, many), or a class if it is expanded.

d_gene	v_gene	abundance	j_gene	CDR3aa	CDR3nt
TRBD1	TRBV30	few	TRBJ2-7	CAWSLGQGASEQYF	TGTGCCTGGAGCCTGGGACAGGGGGCATCCGAGCAGTACTTC
NA	TRBV4-1	few	TRBJ2-1	CASSQRDSSYNEQFF	TGCGCCAGCAGCCAAAGAGATAGCTCCTACAATGAGCAGTTCTTC
NA	TRBV20-1	many	TRBJ1-5	CSANIIDQGPQHF	TGCAGTGCTAACATAATCGACCAGGGACCCCAGCATTTT
TRBD1	TRBV6-1	few	TRBJ1-6	CASSVSSGQGASSYNSPLHF	TGTGCCAGCAGTGTGAGCTCGGGACAGGGGGCCAGTTCCTATAATTCACCCCTCCACTTT
NA	TRBV15	many	TRBJ2-7	CATSSSFGAYEQYF	TGTGCCACCAGCTCCTCCTTCGGGGCGTACGAGCAGTACTTC
NA	TRBV7-9	many	TRBJ1-6	CASSSGGALNSPLHF	TGTGCCAGCAGCTCAGGAGGGGCGCTTAATTCACCCCTCCACTTT
TRBD1	TRBV7-9	NA	TRBJ1-2	CASSLGAGGTYGYTF	TGTGCCAGCAGCTTAGGAGCAGGGGGCACCTATGGCTACACCTTC
NA	TRBV6-1	many	TRBJ2-7	CASSEARVREQYF	TGTGCCAGCAGTGAAGCAAGGGTTCGCGAGCAGTACTTC
NA	TRBV19	NA	TRBJ1-5	CASSIQDDYSNQPQHF	TGTGCCAGTAGTATTCAGGACGATTATAGCAATCAGCCCCAGCATTTT
NA	TRBV6-5	NA	TRBJ2-3	CASSYPTGEMDF	TGTGCCAGCAGTTACCCGACCGGGGAAATGGATTTT
NA	TRBV27	many	TRBJ2-1	CASSLSNRAEQFF	TGTGCCAGCAGTTTATCGAACAGGGCGGAGCAGTTCTTC
TRBD1	TRBV10-3	many	TRBJ2-1	CAIRGDRGPLEEQFF	TGTGCCATCAGGGGGGACAGGGGACCCCTGGAAGAGCAGTTCTTC
TRBD2	TRBV5-1	many	TRBJ2-1	CASRSSGPGQFF	TGCGCCAGCAGGAGTAGCGGGCCGGGGCAGTTCTTC